Listed below are T cell receptor beta chains from one sample, sequenced in a study of shared clonotypes between healthy human individuals. Data came from immunoSEQ multiplex PCR; TCRdb stores just in-frame clones and leaves some out. The table has more than 2 million clones, 90% to 95% seen once; the top ten hold 0.13%. Sequenced input: naive CD4+ T cells sorted from blood. These receptors came from a man in his late teens or twenties in good health. CDR3s include the opening cysteine and the closing phenylalanine or tryptophan. D genes are given only for firm matches. Rows may omit the clone size; those that give it use once, few, many or a size class.

CDR3nt: TGTGCCAGCAGCTTAAAAATGGGACTAGCGGGAGAGAACAATGAGCAGTTCTTC
CDR3aa: CASSLKMGLAGENNEQFF
d_gene: TRBD2
abundance: once
j_gene: TRBJ2-1
v_gene: TRBV7-9

CDR3nt: TGTGCCTGGTCCTCGGGACTAGTGCCCCAGAGCTCCTACAATGAGCAGTTCTTC
CDR3aa: CAWSSGLVPQSSYNEQFF
d_gene: TRBD2
abundance: -
j_gene: TRBJ2-1
v_gene: TRBV30

CDR3nt: TGTGCCAGCAGTGACACTATAGCGGGAGTAACAGAGACCCAGTACTTC
CDR3aa: CASSDTIAGVTETQYF
d_gene: TRBD2
abundance: -
j_gene: TRBJ2-5
v_gene: TRBV25-1

CDR3nt: TGTGCCAGCACCCTAGCGGGGGCCGGGGAGCTGTTTTTT
CDR3aa: CASTLAGAGELFF
d_gene: TRBD2
abundance: -
j_gene: TRBJ2-2
v_gene: TRBV6-5

CDR3nt: TGTGCCAGTCGCGAAAGACCCCGGACAGCCAATTCACCCCTCCACTTT
CDR3aa: CASRERPRTANSPLHF
d_gene: -
abundance: -
j_gene: TRBJ1-6
v_gene: TRBV19

CDR3nt: TGTGCCAGCAGCTCCAGCGGGGAGCAGTACTTC
CDR3aa: CASSSSGEQYF
d_gene: -
abundance: once
j_gene: TRBJ2-7
v_gene: TRBV5-6

CDR3nt: TGTGCCAGCATCCTAGCGGGGTCCACAGATACGCAGTATTTT
CDR3aa: CASILAGSTDTQYF
d_gene: TRBD2
abundance: -
j_gene: TRBJ2-3
v_gene: TRBV6-6

CDR3nt: TGTGCCAGCAGTACGCCCGGGACTAGCCCCTACGAGCAGTACTTC
CDR3aa: CASSTPGTSPYEQYF
d_gene: TRBD2
abundance: -
j_gene: TRBJ2-7
v_gene: TRBV6-4

CDR3nt: TGCGCCAGCAGCTTGGAGGGACAGGGGTATTCACCCCTCCACTTT
CDR3aa: CASSLEGQGYSPLHF
d_gene: TRBD1
abundance: -
j_gene: TRBJ1-6
v_gene: TRBV5-1

CDR3nt: TGCGCCAGCTGGGGCCAAAAAAACACTGAAGCTTTCTTT
CDR3aa: CASWGQKNTEAFF
d_gene: -
abundance: -
j_gene: TRBJ1-1
v_gene: TRBV5-1

CDR3nt: TGTGCCAGCAGTTTTCTATGGAGGGGGTTAAATGGCTACACCTTC
CDR3aa: CASSFLWRGLNGYTF
d_gene: -
abundance: -
j_gene: TRBJ1-2
v_gene: TRBV28

CDR3nt: TGTGCCACCAGCAGGGACAGAAACTATGGCTACACCTTC
CDR3aa: CATSRDRNYGYTF
d_gene: -
abundance: -
j_gene: TRBJ1-2
v_gene: TRBV15

CDR3nt: TGTGCCAGCAGTGAATCTCGGGGCAAGTACGAGCAGTACTTC
CDR3aa: CASSESRGKYEQYF
d_gene: -
abundance: -
j_gene: TRBJ2-7
v_gene: TRBV2

CDR3nt: TGTGCCAGCAGCCTCCCGTTTGGCGGGGTTTACGAGCAGTACTTC
CDR3aa: CASSLPFGGVYEQYF
d_gene: -
abundance: -
j_gene: TRBJ2-7
v_gene: TRBV7-2

CDR3nt: TGTGCCAGCAGCCTCCGTGCCTACATTGAAGCTTTCTTT
CDR3aa: CASSLRAYIEAFF
d_gene: -
abundance: -
j_gene: TRBJ1-1
v_gene: TRBV7-8

CDR3nt: TGCGCCAGCAGTGTCGCGGCCATTTCCTACGAGCAGTACTTC
CDR3aa: CASSVAAISYEQYF
d_gene: -
abundance: -
j_gene: TRBJ2-7
v_gene: TRBV10-2

CDR3nt: TGTGCCAGCAGTTACTCCGTGGGGGTAGGGACTGAAGCTTTCTTT
CDR3aa: CASSYSVGVGTEAFF
d_gene: -
abundance: -
j_gene: TRBJ1-1
v_gene: TRBV6-6

CDR3nt: TGCGCCAGCAGCTTGGCCGCCGGGACTAGTGTCGGCGAGACCCAGTACTTC
CDR3aa: CASSLAAGTSVGETQYF
d_gene: TRBD2
abundance: -
j_gene: TRBJ2-5
v_gene: TRBV5-1

CDR3nt: TGTGCCAGTAGTCAAGCCGGGACTTTGGGCACTGAAGCTTTCTTT
CDR3aa: CASSQAGTLGTEAFF
d_gene: -
abundance: -
j_gene: TRBJ1-1
v_gene: TRBV19

CDR3nt: TGTGCCTGGAGTTACAGGGTTGAGACCCAGTACTTC
CDR3aa: CAWSYRVETQYF
d_gene: -
abundance: once
j_gene: TRBJ2-5
v_gene: TRBV30

CDR3nt: TGCGCCAGCAGCCGCACAGGGGGGGATTCCTACAATGAGCAGTTCTTC
CDR3aa: CASSRTGGDSYNEQFF
d_gene: -
abundance: -
j_gene: TRBJ2-1
v_gene: TRBV4-3

CDR3nt: TGCGCCAGCAGCTTGCAGGGCTCTAGCTCCTACGAGCAGTACTTC
CDR3aa: CASSLQGSSSYEQYF
d_gene: -
abundance: -
j_gene: TRBJ2-7
v_gene: TRBV5-1

CDR3nt: TGTGCCAGTTCTACCGGGACTAACGACAATGAGCAGTTCTTC
CDR3aa: CASSTGTNDNEQFF
d_gene: TRBD2
abundance: -
j_gene: TRBJ2-1
v_gene: TRBV18

CDR3nt: TGCGCCAGCAGCTTGGAGGGTTTAACCACTGAAGCTTTCTTT
CDR3aa: CASSLEGLTTEAFF
d_gene: -
abundance: -
j_gene: TRBJ1-1
v_gene: TRBV5-1

CDR3nt: TGTGCCAGCAGTGCGGGACTAGCTGCACGGGAGCAGTTCTTC
CDR3aa: CASSAGLAAREQFF
d_gene: TRBD2
abundance: -
j_gene: TRBJ2-1
v_gene: TRBV6-5

CDR3nt: TGCGCCAGCAGCTTGGACGGACAGGGAAACACTGAAGCTTTCTTT
CDR3aa: CASSLDGQGNTEAFF
d_gene: TRBD1
abundance: -
j_gene: TRBJ1-1
v_gene: TRBV5-1

CDR3nt: TGTGCCAGCAGACAACTCCACTACGAGCAGTACTTC
CDR3aa: CASRQLHYEQYF
d_gene: -
abundance: -
j_gene: TRBJ2-7
v_gene: TRBV7-6

CDR3nt: TGTGCCTGGAGTCGACAGGGAGGGCAGTACTTC
CDR3aa: CAWSRQGGQYF
d_gene: -
abundance: -
j_gene: TRBJ2-7
v_gene: TRBV30

CDR3nt: TGTGCCAGCAGCTCATGGGACAGGGGGTCCTACGAGCAGTACTTC
CDR3aa: CASSSWDRGSYEQYF
d_gene: TRBD1
abundance: -
j_gene: TRBJ2-7
v_gene: TRBV7-3

CDR3nt: TGTGCCAGTAGTCTTCGGACAGGAGCCTACGAGCAGTACTTC
CDR3aa: CASSLRTGAYEQYF
d_gene: TRBD1
abundance: -
j_gene: TRBJ2-7
v_gene: TRBV19

CDR3nt: TGCGCCAACAGATTTCCCACAGATACGCAGTATTTT
CDR3aa: CANRFPTDTQYF
d_gene: -
abundance: -
j_gene: TRBJ2-3
v_gene: TRBV23-1

CDR3nt: TGTGCCAGCACCTCGCGTAGCATTCAGTACTTC
CDR3aa: CASTSRSIQYF
d_gene: -
abundance: -
j_gene: TRBJ2-4
v_gene: TRBV2

CDR3nt: TGTGCCATCAGTGGGACTAGCGGACCCTACGAGCAGTACTTC
CDR3aa: CAISGTSGPYEQYF
d_gene: TRBD2
abundance: -
j_gene: TRBJ2-7
v_gene: TRBV10-3

CDR3nt: TGTGCCAGCAGCGACTCCGGGACAGGGTTTTACGAGCAGTACTTC
CDR3aa: CASSDSGTGFYEQYF
d_gene: TRBD1
abundance: once
j_gene: TRBJ2-7
v_gene: TRBV7-9

CDR3nt: TGCGCCAGCAGCCCTGGCAGCCGGACAGGGACACGCGGTCACTACGAGCAGTACTTC
CDR3aa: CASSPGSRTGTRGHYEQYF
d_gene: TRBD1
abundance: -
j_gene: TRBJ2-7
v_gene: TRBV5-1

CDR3nt: TGCGCCAGCAGTTTTATGGACCTTGGGGGCTACACCTTC
CDR3aa: CASSFMDLGGYTF
d_gene: -
abundance: -
j_gene: TRBJ1-2
v_gene: TRBV5-1

CDR3nt: TGTGCCAGCAGGGGAGGGGGGGACATACCCTACGAGCAGTACTTC
CDR3aa: CASRGGGDIPYEQYF
d_gene: -
abundance: -
j_gene: TRBJ2-7
v_gene: TRBV6-6

CDR3nt: TGTGCCAGCAGCCAGAGCGGGGAAGGTTCCTACAATGAGCAGTTCTTC
CDR3aa: CASSQSGEGSYNEQFF
d_gene: TRBD2
abundance: once
j_gene: TRBJ2-1
v_gene: TRBV7-3

CDR3nt: TGTGCCAGCAGCCAAGTGGGACAGGGGGCAACTAATGAAAAACTGTTTTTT
CDR3aa: CASSQVGQGATNEKLFF
d_gene: TRBD1
abundance: -
j_gene: TRBJ1-4
v_gene: TRBV14

CDR3nt: TGCAGCGTTGAAGCGGAGATTGGCAGACCCAACTATGGCTACACCTTC
CDR3aa: CSVEAEIGRPNYGYTF
d_gene: -
abundance: -
j_gene: TRBJ1-2
v_gene: TRBV29-1

CDR3nt: TGCACCAGCAGCCAAGATGAGACTAGCGGGACCAATGAGCAGTTCTTC
CDR3aa: CTSSQDETSGTNEQFF
d_gene: -
abundance: -
j_gene: TRBJ2-1
v_gene: TRBV1

CDR3nt: TGTGCCAGCAGTTTATCCCCACAGGGGGTCAATGAGCAGTTCTTC
CDR3aa: CASSLSPQGVNEQFF
d_gene: TRBD1
abundance: -
j_gene: TRBJ2-1
v_gene: TRBV28

CDR3nt: TGTGCTAGCAGGCTAGGACTAGCGAATGACGAGCAGTACTTC
CDR3aa: CASRLGLANDEQYF
d_gene: TRBD2
abundance: once
j_gene: TRBJ2-7
v_gene: TRBV10-3

CDR3nt: TGTGCCAGCAGTGACAAGCTTGCGGGGAGCTCCTACGAGCAGTACTTC
CDR3aa: CASSDKLAGSSYEQYF
d_gene: -
abundance: -
j_gene: TRBJ2-7
v_gene: TRBV6-4

CDR3nt: TGTGCCAGCAGCTTAGAATCCAGCCCGAACACTGAAGCTTTCTTT
CDR3aa: CASSLESSPNTEAFF
d_gene: -
abundance: -
j_gene: TRBJ1-1
v_gene: TRBV11-2

CDR3nt: TGCGCCAGCAGCCAATCTCCGGGACAGGGAATTCACGAGCAGTACTTC
CDR3aa: CASSQSPGQGIHEQYF
d_gene: TRBD1
abundance: -
j_gene: TRBJ2-7
v_gene: TRBV4-1

CDR3nt: TGTGCCAGCAGTCGAAGGTTAGCGGGGACCCAGTACTTC
CDR3aa: CASSRRLAGTQYF
d_gene: TRBD2
abundance: -
j_gene: TRBJ2-5
v_gene: TRBV6-5

CDR3nt: TGTGCCAGCAGCAAAGCGAAGGGGCGCGGAGAGACCCAGTACTTC
CDR3aa: CASSKAKGRGETQYF
d_gene: -
abundance: -
j_gene: TRBJ2-5
v_gene: TRBV21-1

CDR3nt: TGTGCCAGCAGTTTAAGACAGGGAAAGGGAAACACCATATATTTT
CDR3aa: CASSLRQGKGNTIYF
d_gene: TRBD1
abundance: -
j_gene: TRBJ1-3
v_gene: TRBV28

CDR3nt: TGCGCCAGCGGGAGGCAGGCGACAGATACGCAGTATTTT
CDR3aa: CASGRQATDTQYF
d_gene: -
abundance: -
j_gene: TRBJ2-3
v_gene: TRBV4-3

CDR3nt: TGTGCCAGCAGCTTACGAGGGGGCGGTGAGACCCAGTACTTC
CDR3aa: CASSLRGGGETQYF
d_gene: TRBD1
abundance: -
j_gene: TRBJ2-5
v_gene: TRBV7-2

CDR3nt: TGCGCCAGCAGCTTGGATACGGGGGCGGAGGAGACCCAGTACTTC
CDR3aa: CASSLDTGAEETQYF
d_gene: -
abundance: -
j_gene: TRBJ2-5
v_gene: TRBV5-1

CDR3nt: TGTGCCAGACGAGGTCAGGGTGAGGGCGAGCAGTACTTC
CDR3aa: CARRGQGEGEQYF
d_gene: -
abundance: -
j_gene: TRBJ2-7
v_gene: TRBV2

CDR3nt: TGCGCCAGCAGCCGCGGGGCACTTTTAAACACTGAAGCTTTCTTT
CDR3aa: CASSRGALLNTEAFF
d_gene: -
abundance: few
j_gene: TRBJ1-1
v_gene: TRBV4-1

CDR3nt: TGTGCTAGCAGCTTACTTGGACTAGCGGGGGGGCTTGAGACCCAGTACTTC
CDR3aa: CASSLLGLAGGLETQYF
d_gene: TRBD2
abundance: -
j_gene: TRBJ2-5
v_gene: TRBV7-7

CDR3nt: TGTGCCAGCAGCTTCGGCTATCCTGGAAACACCATATATTTT
CDR3aa: CASSFGYPGNTIYF
d_gene: -
abundance: -
j_gene: TRBJ1-3
v_gene: TRBV5-4

CDR3nt: TGTGCCAGCAGTTTAGATGGGGCCCTTAATGAAAAACTGTTTTTT
CDR3aa: CASSLDGALNEKLFF
d_gene: -
abundance: once
j_gene: TRBJ1-4
v_gene: TRBV28

CDR3nt: TGTGCCACTTACCCCCCGGCAGGGGGCGTGAACACTGAAGCTTTCTTT
CDR3aa: CATYPPAGGVNTEAFF
d_gene: TRBD1
abundance: -
j_gene: TRBJ1-1
v_gene: TRBV6-6

CDR3nt: TGTGCCACCAGCAGAGAAAAGGTGCGACCTTGGGGCACAGATACGCAGTATTTT
CDR3aa: CATSREKVRPWGTDTQYF
d_gene: -
abundance: -
j_gene: TRBJ2-3
v_gene: TRBV15